Given below is one T cell receptor (delta chain) in context. The sample comes from a study of gamma-delta chains in newborns, infants, children. Study background: Microbial exposure reportedly drives polyclonal innate γδ T cell expansion after birth.

The V and J ends lost 1 base and 1 base, in that order; junction bases with no gene match: 7. CDR3 size: 17 residues. Germline V gene lookup returns CDR1 GEAIGNYY and CDR2 EKD. TCRdb reran clone calling via CATT on the reads. The sample lists a few thousand delta-chain clones; about 5% were seen once. This TCR derives from a child who was a newborn, infant or young child, either healthy, febrile or measles-vaccinated (not recorded which). The sample was blood. The chain combines TRDV2 with TRDJ2, with 8 bases fitting TRDD3. The CDR3 region is CACDTVPGDILTAQLFF. In DNA form, the CDR3 reads TGTGCCTGTGACACGGTACCGGGGGATATTTTGACAGCACAACTCTTCTTT.